This passage covers 10 T cell receptor beta chains from one sample sequenced in a study of T-cell reconstitution after alpha-beta-depleted transplantation in children. TCRbeta library preparation incorporated unique molecular identifiers. TCRdb analysed the PCR reads with MiXCR anew, one entry per CDR3 protein. The sample has fewer than 450,000 distinct CDR3 sequences, around 15% seen once; the top ten hold around 43%. Source: PBMCs, mostly from graft donor cells, taken 360 days after TCRalphabeta/CD19-depleted stem cell transplant. These receptors all stem from a male patient under 10 years old who had a stem cell transplant for acute lymphoblastic leukemia, so the T cells may come from the graft donor.

Only a few counts were recorded for this clonotype. V and J are TRBV4-1 and TRBJ2-5, with a possible D match to TRBD1 (6 bases). The CDR3 totals 14 residues. Germline CDR1 MGHRA, CDR2 YSYEKL. Between the trimmed V and J ends, which lost 0 bases and 9 bases, there was a span of 14 bases. Here the CDR3 reads CASSQEDRSGAQYF. For the CDR3, the DNA is TGCGCCAGCAGCCAAGAAGACAGGTCTGGGGCCCAGTACTTC.

The sample holds a few counts of this clonotype. CDR3 protein: CASSYSGLDTQYF. DNA of the CDR3: TGTGCCAGCAGCTATTCAGGTTTGGATACGCAGTATTTT. The rearrangement links TRBV7-2 to TRBJ2-3; D is undetermined. The V and J ends lost 4 bases and 6 bases respectively, with 11 bases between them. Germline CDR1 and CDR2: SGHTA and FQGNSA. This CDR3 is 13 amino acids long.

This clonotype was observed at least ten times. This rearrangement joins TRBV6-2 or TRBV6-3 to TRBJ2-4, with D perhaps TRBD2 (5 bases). Trimming took 4 bases from V and 0 from J, leaving 7 bases between them. Germline V gives CDR1 MNHEY, CDR2 SVGEGT. The CDR3 extends over 14 amino acids. The CDR3 nucleotides are TGTGCCAGCAGTTGGGAGTTAGCCAAAAACATTCAGTACTTC. Translation gives CASSWELAKNIQYF.

This clonotype has ten or more counts. The genes are TRBV2 and TRBJ1-1; TRBD1 is a possible D gene (6 bases). V shed 1 base and J shed 11 bases, with 8 bases lying between them. The CDR3 extends over 11 amino acids. Germline V gene lookup returns CDR1 SNHLY and CDR2 FYNNEI. CDR3 nucleotides: TGTGCCAGCAGTGAAGGGGGGCGGGCTTTCTTT. Amino acids: CASSEGGRAFF.

The genes are TRBV10-2 and TRBJ2-1, with 7 bases that match TRBD1. CDR3 length: 11 amino acids. Germline CDR1 WSHSY, CDR2 SAAADI. V lost 4 bases, J lost 15 bases, and 6 bases stayed unmatched. CDR3 amino acids: CASSAWGQLFF. CDR3 coding DNA: TGCGCCAGCAGTGCGTGGGGACAGTTGTTCTTC.

This clonotype appeared a few times. The rearrangement links TRBV19 to TRBJ2-7, with D perhaps given as TRBD1 or TRBD2 (5 bases each). The CDR3 has 14 amino acids. Germline-derived CDR1 and CDR2 are LNHDA and SQIVND (reference sequence). The germline V and J ends were trimmed by 3 bases and 2 bases, with 11 bases remaining between them. CDR3 in amino acids: CASSIPGRTYEQYF. CDR3 DNA sequence: TGTGCCAGTAGTATCCCGGGACGGACCTACGAGCAGTACTTC.

This clonotype came up a few times. The chain links TRBV6-2 or TRBV6-3 to TRBJ2-1, with D hard to call. Germline V gives CDR1 MNHEY, CDR2 SVGEGT. The CDR3 is 13 amino acids. Trimming took 6 bases from V and 8 from J, leaving 14 bases between them. CDR3 nucleotide sequence: TGTGCCAGCAGGCCGGGTACCGGCGATGAGCAGTTCTTC. Its protein product is CASRPGTGDEQFF.

The table lists this clonotype with a few counts. The rearrangement links TRBV12-3 or TRBV12-4 to TRBJ2-7, with no clear D. The CDR3 consists of 14 residues. V lost 4 bases, J lost 2 bases, and 12 bases lay in between. CDR3 loop: CASSSTGGTYEQYF. Written as DNA, the CDR3 is TGTGCCAGCAGTTCTACGGGCGGAACCTACGAGCAGTACTTC.

The J gene is TRBJ2-3, the V gene TRBV18; D may be TRBD2 (5 bases). From germline, CDR1 is KGHSH and CDR2 LQKENI. The ends were cut back, 4 bases at V and 6 bases at J, with 11 bases in the middle. The CDR3 spans 13 residues. The CDR3 loop is CASSRASGDTQYF. The CDR3 nucleotides are TGTGCCAGCTCACGGGCCTCGGGGGATACGCAGTATTTT.

This clonotype was found a few times. The chain links TRBV20-1 to TRBJ1-1; TRBD1 might be the D (5 bases). Germline V CDR1 and CDR2: DFQATT, SNEGSKA (reference sequence). The ends were cut back, 6 bases at V and 4 bases at J, with 9 bases in the middle. The CDR3 has 11 amino acids. The CDR3 loop reads CSASDSTEAFF. The CDR3 DNA sequence: TGCAGTGCCTCAGACAGCACTGAAGCTTTCTTT.